This is a list of T cell receptor beta chains from one sample in a study of lymphopenia after photon versus proton radiotherapy. Profiling relied on immunoSEQ multiplex PCR, and the TCRdb table lists in-frame clones only, not all of them. The sample includes 150,000 to 200,000 clones, less than 90% seen only once; the top ten take less than 6%. This sample comprised peripheral blood, obtained from a patient treated with photon-based radiotherapy. These receptors were obtained from a man aged 50 to 59 with gastric cancer. Each CDR3 is given with its conserved first and last residue. A D gene is named only where the DNA matches it firmly. A clone size is listed for some rows: how often the clone was seen (once, few, many), or a class if it is expanded.

size | J | V | D | CDR3 | DNA
- | TRBJ1-3 | TRBV2 | - | CASSELVRRSGNTIYF | TGTGCCAGCAGTGAATTGGTACGGCGCTCTGGAAACACCATATATTTT
- | TRBJ2-4 | TRBV2 | - | CASSPQGKNIQYF | TGTGCCAGCAGTCCCCAGGGGAAAAACATTCAGTACTTC
- | TRBJ2-2 | TRBV7-8 | TRBD1 | CASSQIRGPVTGELFF | TGTGCCAGCAGCCAAATCAGGGGGCCCGTCACCGGGGAGCTGTTTTTT
- | TRBJ1-1 | TRBV19 | TRBD1 | CASSIRTGNTEAFF | TGTGCCAGTAGTATCAGGACAGGGAACACTGAAGCTTTCTTT
- | TRBJ2-5 | TRBV18 | - | CASSTRLETQYF | TGTGCCAGCTCAACCAGGCTGGAGACCCAGTACTTC
- | TRBJ1-1 | TRBV6-1 | - | CASRTANTEAFF | TGTGCCAGCAGAACAGCAAACACTGAAGCTTTCTTT
- | TRBJ2-7 | TRBV6-5 | TRBD1 | CASSYKGTGNNEQYF | TGTGCCAGCAGTTACAAAGGGACAGGGAACAACGAGCAGTACTTC
- | TRBJ1-2 | TRBV12-5 | - | CASGLSKKGSNYGYTF | TGTGCTAGTGGTTTGTCTAAGAAAGGGTCTAACTATGGCTACACCTTC
- | TRBJ2-3 | TRBV28 | - | CASSLPSGGTDTQYF | TGTGCCAGCAGTTTGCCATCCGGGGGCACAGATACGCAGTATTTT
- | TRBJ2-5 | TRBV6-5 | - | CASSYRGTHQETQYF | TGTGCCAGCAGTTATCGCGGGACACACCAAGAGACCCAGTACTTC
- | TRBJ2-7 | TRBV18 | TRBD2 | CASSTSGSFIGEQYF | TGTGCCAGCTCGACTAGCGGGAGTTTTATAGGCGAGCAGTACTTC
- | TRBJ1-3 | TRBV5-1 | - | CASSLGLGNTIYF | TGCGCCAGCAGCTTGGGACTTGGAAACACCATATATTTT
once | TRBJ2-7 | TRBV7-9 | TRBD1 | CASSFTGVGYEQYF | TGTGCCAGCAGCTTTACAGGGGTCGGCTACGAGCAGTACTTC
- | TRBJ2-2 | TRBV5-1 | - | CASSLEGRIGTGELFF | TGCGCCAGCAGCTTAGAGGGTCGAATTGGCACCGGGGAGCTGTTTTTT
- | TRBJ2-7 | TRBV2 | - | CASRDDAYEQYF | TGTGCCAGCAGGGACGACGCTTACGAGCAGTACTTC
- | TRBJ1-5 | TRBV18 | TRBD1 | CASSPQGAGQPQHF | TGTGCCAGCTCACCACAGGGGGCTGGTCAGCCCCAGCATTTT
- | TRBJ2-1 | TRBV14 | - | CASSLSSLTAEQFF | TGTGCCAGCAGCCTCTCTTCGTTGACAGCCGAGCAGTTCTTC
- | TRBJ1-2 | TRBV5-6 | - | CASSPGPTNYGYTF | TGTGCCAGCAGCCCGGGACCAACTAACTATGGCTACACCTTC
- | TRBJ1-1 | TRBV5-1 | - | CASSLTSTRGNTEAFF | TGCGCCAGCAGCTTGACGTCTACCAGGGGGAACACTGAAGCTTTCTTT
- | TRBJ1-2 | TRBV19 | TRBD1 | CASSITGTEGYGYTF | TGTGCCAGTAGTATAACCGGGACAGAAGGCTATGGCTACACCTTC
- | TRBJ1-5 | TRBV7-8 | - | CASSPRLYSNQPQHF | TGTGCCAGCAGTCCCAGGCTTTATAGCAATCAGCCCCAGCATTTT
- | TRBJ2-7 | TRBV7-2 | TRBD2 | CASSIAGVNYEQYF | TGTGCCAGCAGCATAGCGGGAGTGAACTACGAGCAGTACTTC
- | TRBJ2-7 | TRBV4-2 | TRBD1 | CASSQDRGSYEQYF | TGTGCCAGCAGCCAAGACAGGGGGTCCTACGAGCAGTACTTC
- | TRBJ2-2 | TRBV7-9 | TRBD2 | CASSLATSGLTGELFF | TGTGCCAGCAGCTTAGCGACTAGCGGTCTCACCGGGGAGCTGTTTTTT
- | TRBJ2-7 | TRBV9 | TRBD1 | CASSAGQAPYEQYF | TGTGCCAGCAGCGCGGGACAGGCGCCCTACGAGCAGTACTTC
- | TRBJ1-4 | TRBV7-9 | - | CASSLQGGNEKLFF | TGTGCCAGCAGTCTACAGGGAGGTAATGAAAAACTGTTTTTT
few | TRBJ2-5 | TRBV2 | - | CASTEGAVGVQETQYF | TGTGCCAGCACCGAAGGGGCCGTAGGGGTCCAAGAGACCCAGTACTTC
- | TRBJ2-2 | TRBV30 | - | CAWSVEVAGELFF | TGTGCCTGGAGTGTAGAGGTTGCCGGGGAGCTGTTTTTT
- | TRBJ1-1 | TRBV7-8 | - | CASRAGPMNTEAFF | TGTGCCAGCAGGGCAGGGCCGATGAACACTGAAGCTTTCTTT
- | TRBJ2-1 | TRBV5-8 | TRBD1 | CASSPDRGFLREQFF | TGTGCCAGCAGTCCAGACAGGGGGTTTCTTCGTGAGCAGTTCTTC
- | TRBJ1-1 | TRBV5-1 | - | CASVDSMNTEAFF | TGCGCCAGTGTCGACAGCATGAACACTGAAGCTTTCTTT
- | TRBJ1-1 | TRBV28 | - | CASSLRGAGAFF | TGTGCCAGCAGTTTGAGAGGGGCTGGGGCTTTCTTT
few | TRBJ1-1 | TRBV19 | - | CASSNPGGVEAFF | TGTGCCAGTAGTAACCCCGGAGGGGTTGAAGCTTTCTTT
- | TRBJ2-2 | TRBV5-4 | - | CASSHWTQNTGELFF | TGTGCCAGCAGCCACTGGACTCAGAACACCGGGGAGCTGTTTTTT
- | TRBJ2-7 | TRBV7-9 | TRBD2 | CASSFAREKDEQYF | TGTGCCAGCAGCTTCGCGCGGGAGAAGGACGAGCAGTACTTC
- | TRBJ1-1 | TRBV4-3 | - | CASSQVPRSEAFF | TGCGCCAGCAGCCAAGTACCTCGGAGTGAAGCTTTCTTT
few | TRBJ2-2 | TRBV4-1 | TRBD1 | CASSRTGTGGTGELFF | TGCGCCAGCAGCCGCACCGGGACAGGTGGCACCGGGGAGCTGTTTTTT
- | TRBJ1-1 | TRBV29-1 | - | CSVGGLEAFF | TGCAGCGTGGGAGGATTAGAAGCTTTCTTT